This TCR beta chain was captured by sequencing in a study of cytomegalovirus exposure and HLA in healthy donors listed by TCRdb under 2017. At the level of the whole study: An earlier analysis of approximately 590 of the donors reported 250 to 300 Gb of sequence data and some 100 million unique TCR beta sequences from roughly 180 million T cells. An early release covering roughly 580 HLA-typed donors comprised 250 to 350 gigabases of sequencing data and around 85 million unique TCR sequences. Among the roughly 430 genotyped donors, around 81% belonged to the genetic ancestry cluster associated with self-reported Caucasian donors. The study aimed to test whether signatures of past pathogen exposure could be identified by cataloging public T cell receptors. The study used immunosequencing to profile the T cell repertoires of 670 or so subjects and linked those repertoires to cytomegalovirus serostatus. In addition to the first cohort of 666 subjects, a separate validation cohort of 120 different subjects was used. The study combined high-throughput TCR immunosequencing, statistical association of individual TCRs with disease status, and machine learning to predict cytomegalovirus infection status. To study patterns of TCR occurrence, a later analysis re-analyzed previously published TCR beta repertoires from around 700 donors and added high-resolution HLA genotyping. Rather than drawing on any new phenotypic data, the later analysis identified candidate immune exposures from TCR beta sequences and the way those sequences occurred across donors. In an earlier analysis of about 590 of the donors, high-throughput TCR beta sequencing was used to judge whether each TCR beta V gene segment behaved as functional or pseudogenic. Alongside the repertoire data, information on donor age, sex, ethnicity and CMV serostatus was compiled. A later genetic analysis took genome-wide SNP genotypes for about three fifths of the 666 donors and used that subset as a discovery cohort. All discovery cohort repertoires had been generated using a single sequencing platform. Class I and class II HLA loci were covered by the typing at four-digit resolution. The number of donors typed differed by locus, with about 629-630 for A, B, C, DRB1 and DQB1, 522 for DQA1, about 610 for DPA1, and 450 to 480 for DPB1. Four to six DR-DQ haplotypes were handled as single units for association and clustering, since linkage in the cohort was strong. Among around 400 genotyped donors of the cohort, an average of roughly 230,000 unique TCR beta nucleotide sequences was sequenced per donor, of which roughly 18% were non-productive. What the research found in general, with its limitations: A further reported finding was that TCR beta sequences accurately predicted the HLA-A and HLA-B alleles for most subjects in the first cohort. Cytomegalovirus status was reported to be diagnosed by the classifier with high specificity and sensitivity in both the original and validation cohorts. When HLA alleles, especially DR and DQ, strongly co-occurred, attributing TCR associations to individual alleles was difficult. In a later analysis, HLA-associated TCR beta chains were found to be more clonally expanded and to have lower generation probabilities than equally common non-associated chains. The authors suggested that the approach could potentially be extended to other disease states and immunological phenotypes. In vitro tests confirmed that a few of the cytomegalovirus-associated TCR beta chains recognize cytomegalovirus antigens. The presence/absence analyses assumed that sequencing depth was roughly uniform across donors, and that assumption may not be true. Across donors, most TCR sequences were observed very rarely, whereas some public TCRs were present in many individuals. The study gave a list of under 200 TCR beta chains associated with cytomegalovirus. In an earlier analysis of around 600 of the donors, most TCR beta V segments were observed in productive rearrangements about 87% or about 30% of the time, broadly matching IMGT annotations. An association between a missense DCLRE1C variant and V-gene and J-gene trimming of TCR beta chains was found in a later genetic analysis and replicated in an independent cohort. Correlated functional status among segregating V segments might reflect linkage disequilibrium, but an unknown experimental factor could not be ruled out. The earlier analysis of 587 of the donors excluded approximately 15 rarely observed V segments, including chromosome 9 orphons, because counts were too low. In a later analysis, the rate of TCR association differed among HLA loci, with DRB1 alleles having the most associated TCRs and HLA-C alleles having the fewest. In this cohort, only TCR beta chains were sequenced, and detectable features were limited by the absence of alpha or paired-chain data. CMV serostatus was the only immune exposure information available for the cohort. According to a later genetic analysis, donors in an Asian-associated ancestry cluster had fewer N-insertions in productive TCRs than the roughly 660-donor mean. Specific HLA alleles were associated with 15,000 to 20,000 TCR beta sequences at a false discovery rate of 0.05 in a later analysis. A later analysis reported that several top co-occurrence clusters appeared linked to parvovirus B19, influenza, CMV and Epstein-Barr virus. Most CMV-associated TCR beta chains appeared to be HLA-restricted in a later analysis, and the HLA associations seemed to be driven largely by CMV exposure. Some IMGT-functional V segments, including TRBV6-2 and TRBV6-3, could not be told apart with the 87-base-pair reads, so those segments were excluded. Because some donors lacked HLA typing at each locus, the association tests relied only on the typed subset. A cluster of highly shared sequence variants was judged likely to be a technical artifact of the sequencing pipeline.

Germline trimming amounts to 1 base on V and 0 bases on J, with 12 as the count of junction bases outside the gene matches. The CDR3 has 18 amino acids, counting the end cysteine and phenylalanine. Only the CDR3 portion is preserved as DNA: 54 bases, with reading frame beginning at the first base. CDR1 and CDR2, looked up from the germline V gene, are SGHRS and YFSETQ. As for this clone: Its antigen is unknown. No per-base quality is available; no much larger clone lies one base away.

In total, roughly 670 healthy bone marrow donors made up the cohort. At the time of sampling, all cohort members were nominally healthy, though unrecorded immune exposures were likely present. The donor tested CMV seronegative, placing the donor among the roughly 350 seronegative members of the cohort. A peripheral blood sample was provided by each donor, and peripheral blood mononuclear cells were used for TCR beta sequencing. Genomic DNA extraction from the blood cell samples was performed with the Qiagen DNeasy Blood Extraction Kit. The method behind the library was the immunoSEQ multiplex PCR assay. The multiplex PCR relied on a mix of 60 forward primers for TCR Vbeta segments and 13 reverse primers for TCR Jbeta segments. A multiplex PCR assay on genomic DNA amplified the CDR3 region of rearranged TCR beta genes. The amplified TCR beta libraries were sequenced on the Illumina HiSeq System as 87-base-pair reads. In the original analysis: Across the 670 or so repertoires, a later analysis counted 80 million or so unique TCR beta chains, roughly 11 million of which were shared by at least two donors. To remove PCR and sequencing errors, raw reads were error-corrected and collapsed into unique sequences using a nearest-neighbor algorithm that merged closely related sequences. CDR3 sequences were aligned to IMGT reference sequences to assign V, D and J gene segments. For a sequence to be retained, at least a six-nucleotide match to both a V gene segment and a J gene segment was required. Rearrangements were classified as productive when the CDR3 lacked stop codons and remained in frame with V and J, and all other rearrangements were classified as non-productive. CDR3 was defined according to IMGT convention as the region running from the second conserved V-encoded cysteine to the conserved J-encoded phenylalanine. In an earlier analysis of around 570 of the donors, sequences lacking an unambiguous match to a single V gene segment were excluded. An earlier analysis of just under 600 of the donors called V segments functional above 56.7% productive rearrangements and segregating when the between-donor standard deviation exceeded 5%. A statistical classification framework was built to diagnose cytomegalovirus status from the catalog of TCR beta chain sequences. In a later analysis, TCR nucleotide sequences were compared against IMGT/GENE-DB human TR gene sequences so that V and J genes could be assigned. Using the TCRdist pipeline, a later analysis assigned CDR3 sequences along with most-parsimonious VDJ recombination scenarios. In a later analysis, each TCR beta chain was defined by its CDR3 amino acid sequence together with its V-gene family, and reads lacking a unique V-gene family were excluded. A later analysis removed 500 to 650 highly shared, low-generation-probability nucleotide sequences to deal with suspected cross-contamination and a sequencing artifact. In a later analysis, a clonal expansion index for each public chain was calculated from normalized within-repertoire ranks of inferred template counts. In a later analysis, generation probabilities were computed with a VDJ recombination model fitted to out-of-frame rearrangements, and the resulting probabilities were checked against IGoR. In a later analysis, TCR-TCR, TCR-HLA and TCR-CMV co-occurrence was scored with hypergeometric tests, and a repertoire-size bias correction was applied to TCR pairs. In a later analysis, false discovery rates were estimated by permuting HLA or CMV assignments 20 times. In a later analysis, co-occurring TCRs were grouped using DBSCAN, with TCRdist sequence similarity added in when clustering inside HLA-allele-positive subsets. For co-occurrence clustering, repertoires with fewer than 30,000 or more than 120,000 public chains were excluded, along with roughly 5 repertoires with anomalous nucleotide sharing. Imported from immuneACCESS, the table was reduced by TCRdb to in-frame sequences with V and J called. These copies leave out some clones; in studies compared against another copy, an unresolved V gene accounts for under half, and the cause of the remainder is not known. From that table come the V and J calls and clone size; the DNA was used to work out D and trimming. Across this sample there are 170,000 or so clones, with roughly four fifths seen only once. The top ten clones comprise 4.8% of the sample.

The clonotype comes from a man younger than 35 in good health and CMV-seronegative. The sample comprised PBMCs. The rearranged segments are TRBV5-1 and TRBJ1-1, and 7 junction bases match TRBD1. For the CDR3, the sequence is CASSLRGQEHLMNTEAFF. The DNA is as follows: TGCGCCAGCAGCTTGCGCGGACAGGAGCACCTTATGAACACTGAAGCTTTCTTT.